These 4 T cell receptor beta chains originate from one sample sequenced in a study of siplizumab effects on memory and regulatory T cells. Using immunoSEQ multiplex PCR, the repertoire was profiled, and TCRdb retains in-frame clones only, with some absent. The sample has 100,000 to 120,000 clones; around 93% are singletons. The source material was CD4+ T cells sorted from blood. These receptors were collected from a human donor in good health.

V gene TRBV7-9 combines with J gene TRBJ1-1, with D unresolved. This CDR3 contains 14 residues. Trimming took 5 bases from V and 4 from J, leaving 14 bases between them. CDR1 and CDR2 from the germline V gene are SEHNR and FQNEAQ (reference sequence). The CDR3 nucleotides are TGTGCCAGCAGCGCACAAGGACGTGTCACTGAAGCTTTCTTT. Translating it yields CASSAQGRVTEAFF. The whole variable domain, remainder taken from reference TRBV7-9 and TRBJ1-1, is DTGVSQNPRHKITKRGQNVTFRCDPISEHNRLYWYRQTLGQGPEFLTYFQNEAQLEKSRLLSDRFSAERPKGSFSTLEIQRTEQGDSAMYLCASSAQGRVTEAFFGQGTRLTVV.

This clone has only one observation. The V gene is TRBV7-9, the J gene TRBJ2-4; D perhaps matches TRBD1 (5 bases). Germline lookup yields CDR1 SEHNR and CDR2 FQNEAQ (reference sequence). The CDR3 runs to 16 residues. V was cut by 2 bases and J by 4 bases, with 15 bases left in between. In DNA, the CDR3 is TGTGCCAGCAGCTTACTTCCGACAGAGAAAAAAAACATTCAGTACTTC. Translated: CASSLLPTEKKNIQYF.

This clone showed up just once. The V call is TRBV7-3, the J call TRBJ2-3; D might be TRBD1 (6 bases). V lost 0 bases and J lost 8, with 9 bases in between. CDR1 and CDR2 from the germline V gene are SGHTA and FQGTGA. This CDR3 comprises 13 residues. The CDR3 DNA reads as TGTGCCAGCAGCTTAACGGGGGCGGCTACGCAGTATTTT. This gives the protein CASSLTGAATQYF.

This clone was seen a single time. The rearrangement joins TRBV30 to TRBJ1-2, with 12 bases identical to TRBD1. Germline CDR1 reads GTSNPN; CDR2 reads SVGIG (reference sequence). V lost 3 bases, J lost 3 bases, and 8 bases stayed unmatched. The CDR3 length is 16 residues. CDR3 DNA sequence: TGTGCCTGGAGAGGGACAGGGGGCGCTTCCTACTATGGCTACACCTTC. Translating gives CAWRGTGGASYYGYTF. Combining the CDR3 with reference TRBV30 and TRBJ1-2 gives the whole variable domain SQTIHQWPATLVQPVGSPLSLECTVEGTSNPNLYWYRQAAGRGLQLLFYSVGIGQISSEVPQNLSASRPQDRQFILSSKKLLLSDSGFYLCAWRGTGGASYYGYTFGSGTRLTVV.